The 3 T cell receptor beta chains listed next were all sequenced from one sample in a study of blood T cell repertoires in COVID-19. TCRdb keeps only in-frame clones here, not all; method: immunoSEQ multiplex PCR. This table holds around 60,000 clones, over 55% found once. The sample consisted of peripheral blood. The receptors were gathered from a woman in her 70s with COVID-19, enrolled during active disease.

This clone turned up a few times. V is TRBV6-1 and J is TRBJ1-5; tentative D call: TRBD1 (5 bases). V was cut by 2 bases and J by 3 bases, with 17 bases left in between. There are 17 residues in the CDR3. Per germline, CDR1 MNHNS and CDR2 SASEGT. The CDR3 here is CASSEPVGGVDNQPQHF. The CDR3 nucleotides read TGTGCCAGCAGTGAACCCGTGGGAGGGGTGGACAATCAGCCCCAGCATTTT.

CDR3 coding DNA: TGCGCCAGCAGCCAAGATAGGAGCGCCGAGCAGTACTTC. Its translation is CASSQDRSAEQYF. This chain connects TRBV4-3 to TRBJ2-7; D gene ambiguous. V was clipped by 0 bases and J by 6 bases, with 9 bases between them. From germline, CDR1 is LGHNA and CDR2 YSLEER. This CDR3 region has 13 residues.

The chain combines TRBV7-8 with TRBJ2-4; no clear D gene. CDR1 SGHVS and CDR2 FQNEAQ come from the germline V gene. The CDR3 consists of 13 residues. Trimming took off 5 bases at V and 3 bases at J, with 8 bases between the two ends. As DNA, the CDR3 is TGTGCCAGCAGCCAGACACGCAAAAACATTCAGTACTTC. This translates into CASSQTRKNIQYF.